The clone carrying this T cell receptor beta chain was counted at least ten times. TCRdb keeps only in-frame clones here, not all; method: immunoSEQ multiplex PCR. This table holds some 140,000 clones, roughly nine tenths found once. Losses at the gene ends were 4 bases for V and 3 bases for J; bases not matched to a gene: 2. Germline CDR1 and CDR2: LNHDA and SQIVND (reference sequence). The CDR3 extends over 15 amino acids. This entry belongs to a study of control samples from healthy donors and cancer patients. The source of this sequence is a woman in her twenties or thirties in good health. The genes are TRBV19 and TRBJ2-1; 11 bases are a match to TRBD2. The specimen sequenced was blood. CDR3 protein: CASSKTSGIYNEQFF. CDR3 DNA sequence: TGTGCCAGTAGTAAGACTAGCGGGATCTACAATGAGCAGTTCTTC.